This TCR beta chain was obtained from a study of blood T cell repertoires in COVID-19. Overall study context: The United States, Italy and Spain supplied acute and convalescent COVID-19 samples. Sample material is recorded as cDNA or gDNA derived from T cells, B-cell-depleted T cells, or PBMCs.

Per the authors' pipeline: Reference gene primer amplification gave estimated nucleated cell counts. Sequencing was performed with immunoSEQ multiplex PCR; in TCRdb, only in-frame clones are kept and a portion is missing. V and J calls and clone size come straight from that table; D and trimming were deduced from the DNA. The sample yields approximately 320,000 clones, roughly 85% seen once. The count of this clone is one. The CDR3 consists of 10 residues. The V end lost 3 bases, the J end lost 9 bases, and 6 bases lay between the germline ends. CDR1 and CDR2 from the germline V gene are DFQATT and SNEGSKA (reference sequence).

V and J are TRBV20-1 and TRBJ2-1, with D possibly being TRBD2 (5 bases). The origin of this receptor is a human donor in a cohort sampled during active COVID-19. Sequencing was carried out using peripheral blood. CDR3 coding DNA: TGCAGTGCTAGGAGCGGTGAGCAGTTCTTC. It is translated as CSARSGEQFF.